Sequencing of this TCR beta chain was carried out in a study of blood T cell repertoires in COVID-19. Overall study: Spain, Italy and the United States supplied samples that represented acute and convalescent COVID-19. PBMCs, B-cell-depleted T cells, or T cells were the source of the cDNA or gDNA that made up the material.

Germline V gene sequence: CDR1 LGHDT, CDR2 YNNKEL (reference sequence). The CDR3 extends over 13 amino acids. V lost 5 bases to trimming and J lost 1 base, with 8 bases between them. TCRdb keeps only in-frame clones here, not all; method: immunoSEQ multiplex PCR. The sample lists some 25,000 clones; about 92% were seen once. This TCR came from a human donor in a cohort sampled during active COVID-19. The chain carries TRBV3-1 (or the pseudogene TRBV3-2) and TRBJ1-1; maybe TRBD1 (5 bases). Sequenced material: peripheral blood. The CDR3: CASSATGNTEAFF. CDR3 nucleotides: TGTGCCAGCAGCGCCACAGGGAACACTGAAGCTTTCTTT.